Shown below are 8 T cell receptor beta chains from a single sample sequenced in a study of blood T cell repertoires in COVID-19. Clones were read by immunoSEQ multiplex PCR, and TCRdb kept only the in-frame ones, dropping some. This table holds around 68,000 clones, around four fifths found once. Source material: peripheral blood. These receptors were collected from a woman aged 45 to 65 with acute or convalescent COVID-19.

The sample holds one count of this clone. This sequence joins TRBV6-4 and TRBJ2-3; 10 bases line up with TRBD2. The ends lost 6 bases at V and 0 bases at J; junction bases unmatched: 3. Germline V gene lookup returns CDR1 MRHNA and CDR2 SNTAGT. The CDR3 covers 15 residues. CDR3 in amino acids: CASREGLASTDTQYF. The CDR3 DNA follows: TGTGCCAGCAGAGAGGGACTAGCGAGCACAGATACGCAGTATTTT.

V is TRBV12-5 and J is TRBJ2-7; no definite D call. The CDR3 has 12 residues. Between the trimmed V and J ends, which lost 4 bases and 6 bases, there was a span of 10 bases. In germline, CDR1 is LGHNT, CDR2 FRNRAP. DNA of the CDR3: TGTGCTAGTGGTTCGGAGATTTCCGAGCAGTACTTC. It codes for CASGSEISEQYF.

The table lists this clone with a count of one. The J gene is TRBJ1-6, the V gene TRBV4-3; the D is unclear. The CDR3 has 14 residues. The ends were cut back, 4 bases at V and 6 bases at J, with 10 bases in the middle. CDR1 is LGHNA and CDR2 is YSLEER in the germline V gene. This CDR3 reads CASSRQDFNSPLHF. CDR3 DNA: TGCGCCAGCAGCCGTCAGGACTTTAATTCACCCCTCCACTTT.

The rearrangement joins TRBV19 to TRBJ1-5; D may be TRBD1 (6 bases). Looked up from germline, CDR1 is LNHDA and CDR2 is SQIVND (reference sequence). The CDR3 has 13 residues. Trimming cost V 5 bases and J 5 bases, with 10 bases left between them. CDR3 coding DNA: TGTGCCAGTAGTCCGGACAGCTATCAGCCCCAGCATTTT. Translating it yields CASSPDSYQPQHF.

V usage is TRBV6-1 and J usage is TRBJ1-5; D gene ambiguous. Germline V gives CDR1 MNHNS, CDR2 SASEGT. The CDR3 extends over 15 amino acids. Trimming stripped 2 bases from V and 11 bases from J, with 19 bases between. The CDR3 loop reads CASSESPDPSGAQHF. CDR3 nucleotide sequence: TGTGCCAGCAGTGAATCCCCCGACCCATCGGGAGCCCAGCATTTT.

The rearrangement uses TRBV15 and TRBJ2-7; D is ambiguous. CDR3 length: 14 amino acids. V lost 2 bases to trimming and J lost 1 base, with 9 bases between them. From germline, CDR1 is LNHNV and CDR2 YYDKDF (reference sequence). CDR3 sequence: CATSRKAGSYEQYF. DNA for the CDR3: TGTGCCACCAGCAGAAAGGCCGGGTCCTACGAGCAGTACTTC.

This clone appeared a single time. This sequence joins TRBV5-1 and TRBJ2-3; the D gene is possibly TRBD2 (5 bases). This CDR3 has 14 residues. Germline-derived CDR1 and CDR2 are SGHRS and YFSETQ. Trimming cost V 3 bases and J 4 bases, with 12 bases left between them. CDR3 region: CASSSTTAPDTQYF. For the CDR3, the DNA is TGCGCCAGCAGCTCGACTACAGCCCCAGATACGCAGTATTTT.

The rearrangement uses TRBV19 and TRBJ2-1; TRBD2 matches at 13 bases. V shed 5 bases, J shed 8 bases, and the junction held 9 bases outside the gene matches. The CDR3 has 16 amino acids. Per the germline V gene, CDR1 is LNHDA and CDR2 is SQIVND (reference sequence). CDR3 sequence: CASSPRTSGRSYEQFF. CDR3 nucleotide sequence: TGTGCCAGTAGTCCCCGGACTAGCGGGAGATCGTATGAGCAGTTCTTC.